The T cell receptor (beta chain) under discussion was sequenced for a study of CD8 T cells in Susac syndrome. RNA totalling roughly 0.45 to 1 ug underwent reverse transcription with random hexamers. With immunoSEQ multiplex PCR, TCR beta CDR3 was amplified across 54 Vbeta and 13 Jbeta. From the immunoSEQ multiplex PCR reads, TCRdb called clonotypes with MiXCR, one entry per CDR3 protein. The sample contains 90,000 to 150,000 distinct CDR3 sequences, 90% to 95% of which appear only once. Study-wide points: The authors acknowledged that their TCR sequencing and HLA analysis involved a relatively small number of individuals.

Germline CDR1 reads MDHEN; CDR2 reads SYDVKM. Germline trimming cut 6 bases from V and 0 bases from J; bases unmatched to any gene: 6. The CDR3 consists of 15 residues. TCR beta sequencing covered blood CD8+ and CD4+ T cells. Negative isolation was used for CD8+ and CD4+ T cells, and FACS enrichment was applied to TEMRA cells. Regarding this clonotype: Antigen unknown.

This TCR came from a human donor with multiple sclerosis. Specimen: CD4+ T cells from PBMCs. The chain is built from TRBV28 and TRBJ2-5, with 8 bases aligning to TRBD1. The DNA of the CDR3 is TGTGCCAGCAGGGCAGGGGGCTCGTACCAAGAGACCCAGTACTTC. Translating it yields CASRAGGSYQETQYF. The whole variable domain, filled in from reference TRBV28 and TRBJ2-5, reads DVKVTQSSRYLVKRTGEKVFLECVQDMDHENMFWYRQDPGLGLRLIYFSYDVKMKEKGDIPEGYSVSREKKERFSLILESASTNQTSMYLCASRAGGSYQETQYFGPGTRLLVL.